This TCR beta chain emerged from a study of T-cell reconstitution after alpha-beta-depleted transplantation in children. Unique molecular identifiers featured in how the TCRbeta library was prepared. TCRdb re-called the PCR reads through MiXCR, storing one row per CDR3 protein. The sample records approximately 500,000 distinct CDR3 sequences, 10% being singletons. CDR1 SEHNR and CDR2 FQNEAQ come from the germline V gene (reference sequence). Trimming stripped 5 bases from V and 4 bases from J, with 14 bases between. CDR3 length: 14 residues. This clonotype was observed many times. The sequenced sample was PBMCs, obtained before TCRalphabeta/CD19-depleted stem cell transplant. The chain uses TRBV7-9 and TRBJ2-5; D not resolved. The receptor was derived from a child under 10 years old with inherited bone marrow failure, due to receive a stem cell transplant. CDR3 amino acids: CASSTPMVGETQYF. Here the CDR3 DNA reads TGTGCCAGCAGCACCCCAATGGTCGGAGAGACCCAGTACTTC.